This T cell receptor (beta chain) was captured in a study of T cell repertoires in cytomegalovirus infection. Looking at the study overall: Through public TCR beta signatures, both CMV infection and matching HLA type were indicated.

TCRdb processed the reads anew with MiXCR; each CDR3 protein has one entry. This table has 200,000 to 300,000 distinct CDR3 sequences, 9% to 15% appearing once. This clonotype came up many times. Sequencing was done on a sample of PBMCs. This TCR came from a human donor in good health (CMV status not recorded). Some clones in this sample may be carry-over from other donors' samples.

CDR3 sequence (DNA): TGTGCCAGCAGACCAGAGCCCAATCAGCCCCAGCATTTT. It is translated as CASRPEPNQPQHF. The V gene is TRBV7-2, the J gene TRBJ1-5; no clear D gene. Germline V gene data show CDR1 as SGHTA and CDR2 as FQGNSA. The CDR3 is 13 residues long. Trimming removed 6 bases from V and 3 bases from J, with 9 bases in between.